The 18 T cell receptor beta chains listed next were all sequenced from one sample in a study of beta chain features in type 1 diabetes. Since all of the isolated RNA was reverse transcribed, expressed TCRB transcripts were what got sequenced. TCRdb's copy holds only in-frame clones and misses some; the assay was immunoSEQ multiplex PCR. The table includes just under 150,000 clones, about 13% detected once. Study-wide findings and caveats: A moderate, significant TCRB CDR3 shortening appeared in type 1 diabetes across four CD4+ subsets.

For these TCRs, the target antigens are not known. Sequenced: central memory CD4+ T cells from blood. All receptors come from a man aged 18 to 29 with type 1 diabetes.

This clone has more than one count but fewer than ten. The CDR3 here is CASSGQTTNEKLFF. CDR3 nucleotides: TGTGCCAGCAGCGGACAGACCACTAATGAAAAACTGTTTTTT. This sequence joins TRBV2 and TRBJ1-4, with a tentative D call TRBD1 (6 bases). Germline CDR1 SNHLY, CDR2 FYNNEI. This CDR3 has 14 amino acids. Between the trimmed V and J ends, which lost 6 bases and 2 bases, there was a span of 10 bases.

At least ten counts were recorded for this clone. The V call is TRBV11-2, the J call TRBJ1-2, with no clear D. Between the trimmed V and J ends, which lost 1 base and 6 bases, there was a span of 9 bases. There are 13 residues in the CDR3. CDR1 and CDR2 (germline): SGHAT, FQNNGV. The DNA for the CDR3 is TGTGCCAGCAGCTTAGGTGACGGCAATGGCTACACCTTC. Translating it yields CASSLGDGNGYTF. The entire variable domain, with the rest obtained from reference TRBV11-2 and TRBJ1-2, is as follows: EAGVAQSPRYKIIEKRQSVAFWCNPISGHATLYWYQQILGQGPKLLIQFQNNGVVDDSQLPKDRFSAERLKGVDSTLKIQPAKLEDSAVYLCASSLGDGNGYTFGSGTRLTVV.

This CDR3 reads CASVGTFMGKGGYTF. CDR3 in DNA: TGTGCCAGCGTAGGGACATTTATGGGAAAGGGTGGCTACACCTTC. The rearrangement joins TRBV2 to TRBJ1-2, with a possible D match to TRBD1 (6 bases). From germline, CDR1 is SNHLY and CDR2 FYNNEI. The CDR3 is 15 amino acids. The ends were cut back, 8 bases at V and 7 bases at J, with 23 bases in the middle.

The rearrangement uses TRBV29-1 and TRBJ2-5, with D tentatively TRBD1 (6 bases). Trimming cost V 8 bases and J 14 bases, with 18 bases left between them. Germline V gene sequence: CDR1 SQVTM, CDR2 ANQGSEA. CDR3 size: 10 residues. The CDR3 here is CSIGQLNRYF. CDR3 bases: TGCAGCATAGGACAGCTAAATCGATACTTC.

This clone was seen a handful of times. V gene TRBV7-9 combines with J gene TRBJ1-2; 8 bases are shared with TRBD1. The CDR3 is made up of 16 amino acids. After removal of 0 bases from V and 1 base from J, the junction contained 4 bases not matched to a gene. Germline CDR1 and CDR2: SEHNR and FQNEAQ (reference sequence). DNA for the CDR3: TGTGCCAGCAGCTTAGCCTCAGGACAGGGTAACTATGGCTACACCTTC. This encodes CASSLASGQGNYGYTF.

This clone has a handful of counts. The rearrangement uses TRBV30 and TRBJ1-1; no clear D gene. The CDR3 totals 12 residues. Trimming removed 4 bases at V and 5 bases at J, with 11 bases between. Germline values: CDR1 GTSNPN, CDR2 SVGIG (reference sequence). The CDR3 protein is CAWIADPTEAFF. In DNA form, the CDR3 reads TGTGCCTGGATCGCGGATCCTACTGAAGCTTTCTTT.

The V gene is TRBV6-5, the J gene TRBJ2-1; 10 bases are shared with TRBD1. The V segment lost 7 bases and the J segment 5 bases; nucleotides outside the gene matches: 5. CDR3 length: 14 amino acids. Germline CDR1 and CDR2: MNHEY and SVGAGI. CDR3 nucleotide sequence: TGTGCCAGCACCTCGGGACAGGGGAACAATGAGCAGTTCTTC. Translated, it gives CASTSGQGNNEQFF.

This clone has a handful of counts. The V and J genes are TRBV5-4 and TRBJ2-1; the match to TRBD2 covers 14 bases. The CDR3 length is 15 residues. From germline, CDR1 is SGHNT and CDR2 YYREEE (reference sequence). After removal of 3 bases from V and 9 bases from J, the junction contained 5 bases not matched to a gene. CDR3 amino acids: CASSSTSGGAVEQFF. CDR3 DNA sequence: TGTGCCAGCAGCTCGACTAGCGGGGGGGCTGTTGAGCAGTTCTTC.

This clone appeared a few times. The genes are TRBV5-1 and TRBJ2-3; D gene unclear. This CDR3 is 15 amino acids long. Trimming stripped 6 bases from V and 1 base from J, with 15 bases between. Germline-derived CDR1 and CDR2 are SGHRS and YFSETQ. The DNA of the CDR3 is TGCGCCAGCATCGGTGCGTCGGCTGGCACAGATACGCAGTATTTT. This gives the protein CASIGASAGTDTQYF.

This clone has at least ten counts. Other DNA sequences in the same sample also yield this CDR3. The chain recombines TRBV25-1 with TRBJ2-4; 8 positions agree with TRBD1. This CDR3 region has 14 residues. Germline V gene sequence: CDR1 MGHDK, CDR2 SYGVNS. Germline trimming cut 6 bases from V and 9 bases from J; bases unmatched to any gene: 10. CDR3 in amino acids: CASRPAQGVGIQYF. In DNA, the CDR3 is TGTGCCAGCAGACCTGCACAGGGGGTTGGCATTCAGTACTTC.

The chain recombines TRBV4-1 with TRBJ2-1; D gene unclear. Trimming cost V 0 bases and J 5 bases, with 20 bases left between them. This CDR3 contains 18 residues. Germline CDR1 reads MGHRA; CDR2 reads YSYEKL. Here the CDR3 DNA reads TGCGCCAGCAGCCAAGATGGGTCCTGGCTAGTGGGAAACAATGAGCAGTTCTTC. Its protein product is CASSQDGSWLVGNNEQFF.

The chain employs TRBV21-1 and TRBJ2-7; the table calls TRBD1, which could not be checked here. TRBV21-1 constitutes a pseudogene. This CDR3 region has 16 residues. This CDR3 is CASSKAQDRDLWEQYF. The CDR3 DNA sequence: TGTGCCAGCAGCAAAGCCCAGGACAGAGACTTATGGGAGCAGTACTTC.

This clone was counted only a few times. The chain combines TRBV7-8 with TRBJ2-5; TRBD1 agrees at 7 bases. The length of the CDR3 is 14 residues. The junction had 8 bases not matched to a gene; V was cut back by 5 bases and J by 5 bases. From germline, CDR1 is SGHVS and CDR2 FQNEAQ. CDR3 sequence reads: CASSPGGLRETQYF. CDR3 sequence (DNA): TGTGCCAGCAGCCCAGGGGGTTTGAGGGAGACCCAGTACTTC.

This clone was detected ten times or more. The rearrangement uses TRBV4-2 and TRBJ1-4, with TRBD1 identical over 10 bases. J lost 0 bases, V lost 3 bases, and 4 bases had no gene match. The germline V gene has CDR1 LGHNA and CDR2 YNFKEQ. The CDR3 runs 17 residues. CDR3 in DNA: TGTGCCAGCAGCCAGGGGACAGGGGTTGCAACTAATGAAAAACTGTTTTTT. This codes for CASSQGTGVATNEKLFF.

This chain joins TRBV10-3 and TRBJ2-3, with D perhaps matching TRBD2 (5 bases). Germline loops: CDR1 ENHRY, CDR2 SYGVKD. This CDR3 contains 13 residues. The V end lost 6 bases, the J end lost 5 bases, and 12 bases lay between the germline ends. The CDR3 reads CAISYGGLDTQYF. CDR3 bases: TGTGCCATCAGCTACGGCGGGTTAGATACGCAGTATTTT.

The CDR3 spells CASSISSGADTQYF. CDR3 coding DNA: TGTGCCAGCAGCATATCTTCTGGGGCAGATACGCAGTATTTT. The rearrangement uses TRBV7-2 and TRBJ2-3; D is ambiguous. Trimming pared 5 bases from V and 4 bases from J, leaving 13 bases between. This CDR3 region has 14 residues. Germline V gene lookup returns CDR1 SGHTA and CDR2 FQGNSA. Supplemented by reference TRBV7-2 and TRBJ2-3, the full variable domain reads GAGVSQSPSNKVTEKGKDVELRCDPISGHTALYWYRQSLGQGLEFLIYFQGNSAPDKSGLPSDRFSAERTGGSVSTLTIQRTQQEDSAVYLCASSISSGADTQYFGPGTRLTVL.

J is TRBJ2-7 and V is TRBV4-1; D is ambiguous. This CDR3 has 11 residues. Germline-derived CDR1 and CDR2 are MGHRA and YSYEKL. Trimming removed 4 bases at V and 3 bases at J, with 4 bases between. The CDR3 here is CASSRDYEQYF. The CDR3 DNA sequence: TGCGCCAGCAGCCGGGACTACGAGCAGTACTTC.

This clone has only a few counts. The CDR3 spells CAWGSPYEQYF. In DNA form, the CDR3 reads TGTGCCTGGGGCAGTCCCTACGAGCAGTACTTC. The V gene is TRBV30, the J gene TRBJ2-5; D is uncertain. The J call may be mistaken, given a closer DNA end match to TRBJ2-7. The germline V gene has CDR1 GTSNPN and CDR2 SVGIG (reference sequence). The CDR3 sequence is 11 residues long.